This T cell receptor (beta chain) was retrieved from a study of beta chain features in type 1 diabetes. Study at large: Taken together, all samples contributed approximately 110 million examined sorted cells. Findings and limits, study-wide: Moderately but significantly shorter TCRB CDR3s were found in Type 1 diabetes patients in all four CD4+ subsets. In comparison with healthy donors, patients had naive, central memory and Treg TCRB repertoires that appeared more similar.

On this clone itself: Its antigen is undetermined.

Reverse transcription of all isolated RNA meant that expressed TCRB transcripts were sequenced. Clones were read by immunoSEQ multiplex PCR, and TCRdb kept only the in-frame ones, dropping some. The table has approximately 170,000 clones, around 63% seen once. The sequence was collected from a man aged 25-40 years with type 1 diabetes. The material sequenced was naive CD4+ T cells from blood.

In DNA, the CDR3 is TGTGCCTGGAGAAGACCTTACACCTCCTACGAGCAGTACTTC. Translation: CAWRRPYTSYEQYF. The chain recombines TRBV30 with TRBJ2-7, with D uncertain. Germline values: CDR1 GTSNPN, CDR2 SVGIG (reference sequence). This CDR3 contains 14 residues. The germline V and J ends were trimmed by 3 bases and 0 bases, with 12 bases remaining between them.